This T cell receptor beta chain was profiled in a study of blood T cell repertoires in COVID-19. Study context: Spain, Italy and the United States supplied samples that represented acute and convalescent COVID-19. Sources were T cells, B-cell-depleted T cells, or PBMCs; the material itself was cDNA or gDNA.

The germline V gene has CDR1 MNHEY and CDR2 SVGAGI. V lost 6 bases to trimming and J lost 3 bases, with 15 bases between them. This CDR3 comprises 15 residues. Per the study methods: Amplification with reference gene primers provided the estimates of nucleated cell counts. The protocol was immunoSEQ multiplex PCR, while the TCRdb copy is restricted to in-frame clones and leaves out a portion. The V and J calls and clone size come from that table; D and trimming were worked out from the DNA. This sample yields 250,000 to 300,000 clones, of which approximately 85% are seen a single time; about 11% belongs to the top ten.

The chain carries TRBV6-5 and TRBJ1-5; D call uncertain. The material sequenced was peripheral blood. The TCR comes from an older woman with acute or convalescent COVID-19. In DNA, the CDR3 is TGTGCCAGCAGGACGGGCAACGGGAACAATCAGCCCCAGCATTTT. Its translation: CASRTGNGNNQPQHF.